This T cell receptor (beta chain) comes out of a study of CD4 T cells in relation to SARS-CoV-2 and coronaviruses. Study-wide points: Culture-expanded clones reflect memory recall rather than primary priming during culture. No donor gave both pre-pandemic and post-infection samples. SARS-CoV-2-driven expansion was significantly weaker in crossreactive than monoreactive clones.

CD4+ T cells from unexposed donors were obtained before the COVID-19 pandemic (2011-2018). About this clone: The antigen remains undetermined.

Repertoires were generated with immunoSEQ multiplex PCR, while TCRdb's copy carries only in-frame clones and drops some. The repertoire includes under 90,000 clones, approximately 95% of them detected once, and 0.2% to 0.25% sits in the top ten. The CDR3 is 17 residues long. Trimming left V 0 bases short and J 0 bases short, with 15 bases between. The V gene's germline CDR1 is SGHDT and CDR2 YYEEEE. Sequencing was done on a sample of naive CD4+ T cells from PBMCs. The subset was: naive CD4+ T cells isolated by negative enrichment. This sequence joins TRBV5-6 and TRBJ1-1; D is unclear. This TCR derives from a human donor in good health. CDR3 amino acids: CASSLVAGFRVNTEAFF. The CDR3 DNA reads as TGTGCCAGCAGCTTGGTAGCTGGGTTTAGGGTGAACACTGAAGCTTTCTTT.